This entry lists 28 T cell receptor beta chains sequenced from one sample in a study of T cell repertoires in cytomegalovirus infection. In TCRdb, the reads were re-called with MiXCR into one record per CDR3 protein. The sample holds 80,000 or so distinct CDR3 sequences; roughly 40% are singletons and the top ten take 93%. Their cognate antigens are unknown. Sequenced here: CD8+ T cells from cultured PBMCs, sampled from culture after CMV antigen stimulation. The receptors stem from a human donor in good health (CMV status not recorded). Some clones in this sample may be carry-over from other donors' samples.

The V and J genes are TRBV7-3 and TRBJ1-3, with D perhaps matching TRBD1 (6 bases). The CDR3 has 15 amino acids. V was clipped by 4 bases and J by 4 bases, with 14 bases between them. CDR1 is SGHTA, CDR2 FQGTGA, per germline. Written as DNA, the CDR3 is TGTGCCAGCAGCTCTTACAGGGATCCCGGAAACACCATATATTTT. This sequence encodes CASSSYRDPGNTIYF.

The chain carries TRBV27 and TRBJ2-2, with D unclear. Germline CDR1 MNHEY, CDR2 SMNVEV (reference sequence). V dropped 3 bases and J dropped 6 bases, with 8 bases sitting between them. This CDR3 has 13 residues. The CDR3 DNA is TGTGCCAGCAGTTTTTGGGTTTCCGGGGAGCTGTTTTTT. Translated: CASSFWVSGELFF.

This clonotype was observed a few times. V and J are TRBV6-2 or TRBV6-3 and TRBJ2-7; no clear D. The CDR3 has 13 residues. Trimming left V 5 bases short and J 4 bases short, with 12 bases between. The germline CDR1 and CDR2 sequences are MNHEY and SVGEGT. The DNA for the CDR3 is TGTGCCAGCAGTAAATCGATCGGGTACGAGCAGTACTTC. This sequence encodes CASSKSIGYEQYF.

This clonotype was recorded a few times. V and J are TRBV12-3 or TRBV12-4 and TRBJ2-1; D is possibly TRBD1 (6 bases). V was cut by 6 bases and J by 0 bases, with 9 bases left in between. The CDR3 spans 14 residues. CDR3 in amino acids: CASRLGGSYNEQFF. The DNA for the CDR3 is TGTGCCAGCAGACTAGGGGGCTCCTACAATGAGCAGTTCTTC.

This clonotype was seen only once. The chain combines TRBV5-1 with TRBJ2-7; D is ambiguous. Germline V lookup: CDR1 SGHRS, CDR2 YFSETQ. CDR3 length: 14 amino acids. Trimming stripped 1 base from V and 6 bases from J, with 14 bases between. The CDR3: CASSLKPNSGEQYF. Written as DNA, the CDR3 is TGCGCCAGCAGCTTGAAGCCTAACTCGGGCGAGCAGTACTTC.

The rearrangement links TRBV27 to TRBJ2-1; a weak D match, TRBD2 (5 bases). The V end was cut by 6 bases, the J end by 10 bases, with 13 bases between. This CDR3 region has 12 residues. Germline V CDR1 and CDR2: MNHEY, SMNVEV (reference sequence). In DNA form, the CDR3 reads TGTGCCAGCAGCCCCACCGGGGAGGAGCAGTTCTTC. As protein: CASSPTGEEQFF.

The sample holds a few counts of this clonotype. V gene TRBV11-1 combines with J gene TRBJ2-2; D not resolved. Per germline, CDR1 SGHAT and CDR2 FQDESV (reference sequence). V lost 4 bases to trimming and J lost 1 base, with 10 bases between them. This CDR3 contains 15 residues. CDR3 sequence: CASSSFALNTGELFF. CDR3 nucleotide sequence: TGTGCCAGCAGCTCGTTCGCCCTGAACACCGGGGAGCTGTTTTTT.

This clonotype was observed a few times. The rearrangement joins TRBV19 to TRBJ1-6, with 9 bases that match TRBD1. J lost 8 bases, V lost 6 bases, and 5 bases had no gene match. Germline CDR1 and CDR2: LNHDA and SQIVND (reference sequence). The CDR3 runs 14 residues. CDR3 amino acids: CASRMTGGYSPLHF. CDR3 DNA: TGTGCCAGTAGGATGACAGGGGGATATTCACCCCTCCACTTT.

The V gene is TRBV4-1, the J gene TRBJ2-6; no definite D call. CDR1 is MGHRA, CDR2 YSYEKL, per germline. CDR3 length: 19 amino acids. The V and J ends lost 1 base and 0 bases respectively, with 16 bases between them. The CDR3 coding sequence is TGCGCCAGCAGCCAAGTCGTGACACCGAGACCCTCTGGGGCCAACGTCCTGACTTTC. Its translation: CASSQVVTPRPSGANVLTF.

V and J are TRBV6-6 and TRBJ2-5, with 7 bases that match TRBD2. Germline-derived CDR1 and CDR2 are MNHNY and SVGAGI (reference sequence). The CDR3 spans 21 residues. V shed 0 bases, J shed 0 bases, and the junction held 19 bases outside the gene matches. CDR3 in amino acids: CASSYSPVRWAQAGNQETQYF. CDR3 coding DNA: TGTGCCAGCAGTTACTCGCCGGTCAGGTGGGCACAAGCGGGAAACCAAGAGACCCAGTACTTC.

The CDR3 DNA sequence: TGTGCCAGTAGTATAGACCCCGGACAGTTCCCAGATACGCAGTATTTT. This translates into CASSIDPGQFPDTQYF. The V call is TRBV19, the J call TRBJ2-3, with a weak D call TRBD1 (6 bases). The CDR3 totals 16 residues. Germline assignment: CDR1 LNHDA and CDR2 SQIVND (reference sequence). With 0 bases removed from V and 4 bases from J, the gap between germline ends came to 14 bases.

The sample holds a few counts of this clonotype. This chain uses TRBV7-8 with TRBJ2-5; no definite D call. CDR3 length equals 13 residues. The ends were cut back, 5 bases at V and 5 bases at J, with 12 bases in the middle. Germline CDR1 and CDR2: SGHVS and FQNEAQ. CDR3 nucleotide sequence: TGTGCCAGCAGCCAGCCATCCCAGGAGACCCAGTACTTC. Translating it yields CASSQPSQETQYF.

V and J are TRBV20-1 and TRBJ1-5, with D hard to call. This CDR3 has 14 residues. V was pared by 0 bases and J by 6 bases, with 12 bases between. CDR1 is DFQATT and CDR2 is SNEGSKA in the germline V gene (reference sequence). CDR3 coding DNA: TGCAGTGCTAGAGATTTAGGGATGGGTCAGCCCCAGCATTTT. This gives the protein CSARDLGMGQPQHF.

The sample holds a few counts of this clonotype. The DNA of the CDR3 is TGTGCCAGCAGCTTAGAGGAAGTTAGGCAGCCAGGAGAAAACACCATATATTTT. It is translated as CASSLEEVRQPGENTIYF. The chain carries TRBV7-6 and TRBJ1-3; D gene uncertain. The CDR3 is 18 amino acids. Germline CDR1 is SGHVS and CDR2 is FNYEAQ. The germline V and J ends were trimmed by 1 base and 6 bases, with 22 bases remaining between them.

The CDR3 sequence: CASRSARDRVTDTQYF. DNA for the CDR3: TGTGCCAGCAGATCCGCCCGGGACAGGGTAACAGATACGCAGTATTTT. This chain joins TRBV7-9 and TRBJ2-3, with TRBD1 identical over 9 bases. The CDR3 runs to 16 residues. Trimming cost V 6 bases and J 3 bases; bases outside gene matches: 10. CDR1 and CDR2 (germline): SEHNR, FQNEAQ (reference sequence).

This chain links TRBV19 with TRBJ2-3; the D call may be TRBD1 or TRBD2 (6 bases each). Germline loops: CDR1 LNHDA, CDR2 SQIVND (reference sequence). There are 13 residues in the CDR3. The CDR3 DNA is TGTAATGGTGGAGGGGGAGGCGCAGATACGCAGTATTTT. Translated: CNGGGGGADTQYF.

This chain joins TRBV7-8 and TRBJ2-7; weak D call: TRBD1 (5 bases). The CDR3 is made up of 16 amino acids. Trimming cost V 1 base and J 3 bases, with 16 bases left between them. Germline V lookup: CDR1 SGHVS, CDR2 FQNEAQ. CDR3 protein: CASSLEWWGSYYEQYF. In DNA, the CDR3 is TGTGCCAGCAGCTTAGAGTGGTGGGGCTCATACTACGAGCAGTACTTC.

This clonotype has only a few counts. J is TRBJ2-1 and V is TRBV4-1, with 10 nucleotides matching TRBD2. The CDR3 sequence is 16 residues long. In germline, CDR1 is MGHRA, CDR2 YSYEKL. Losses at the gene ends were 4 bases for V and 4 bases for J; bases not matched to a gene: 7. In nucleotides, the CDR3 is TGCGCCAGCAGCCCTAGCTCTAGCGGGGGTTACAATGAGCAGTTCTTC. Translated: CASSPSSSGGYNEQFF.

This clonotype was recorded a few times. The chain links TRBV11-2 to TRBJ2-3, with TRBD1 matching 7 bases. Germline V gene lookup returns CDR1 SGHAT and CDR2 FQNNGV. The CDR3 is 17 residues long. Trimming removed 5 bases from V and 6 bases from J; junction bases left unmatched: 17. CDR3: CASSPGVQGWIVDTQYF. CDR3 sequence (DNA): TGTGCCAGCAGCCCAGGGGTACAGGGGTGGATCGTGGATACGCAGTATTTT.

The chain uses TRBV5-6 and TRBJ2-1, with 10 bases aligning to TRBD1. CDR1 and CDR2 (germline): SGHDT, YYEEEE. The CDR3 runs to 16 residues. V gave up 0 bases and J gave up 3 bases; unmatched junction bases: 3. Here the CDR3 reads CASSLVGQGIYNEQFF. DNA of the CDR3: TGTGCCAGCAGCTTGGTGGGACAGGGGATCTACAATGAGCAGTTCTTC.

This clonotype was detected only a few times. V is TRBV27 and J is TRBJ1-1; no clear D. The germline V gene has CDR1 MNHEY and CDR2 SMNVEV (reference sequence). V dropped 4 bases and J dropped 0 bases, with 9 bases sitting between them. The CDR3 consists of 14 residues. The CDR3 DNA reads TGTGCCAGCAGTTCACTGCCGTTGAACACTGAAGCTTTCTTT. It is translated as CASSSLPLNTEAFF.

This clonotype was seen more than once but under ten times. The CDR3 DNA reads TGTGCCAGCACCGAGGGGCGGGTCTACGAGCAGTACTTC. This codes for CASTEGRVYEQYF. The rearrangement links TRBV6-6 to TRBJ2-7; perhaps D is TRBD1 or TRBD2 (5 bases each). The germline gives CDR1 MNHNY, CDR2 SVGAGI (reference sequence). This CDR3 contains 13 residues. V was shortened by 7 bases and J by 3 bases, with 13 bases between the two germline ends.

For the CDR3, the DNA is TGTGCCAGCAGCGTAGGGGAGAGCTCCTACAATGAGCAGTTCTTC. Amino acid sequence: CASSVGESSYNEQFF. V usage is TRBV5-6 and J usage is TRBJ2-1, with D perhaps assigned TRBD1 or TRBD2 (5 bases each). V was pared by 4 bases and J by 0 bases, with 11 bases between. The CDR3 has 15 amino acids. CDR1 SGHDT and CDR2 YYEEEE come from the germline V gene.

V and J are TRBV6-5 and TRBJ2-5; 8 bases align to TRBD1. Germline-derived CDR1 and CDR2 are MNHEY and SVGAGI. Germline trimming cut 9 bases from V and 1 base from J; bases unmatched to any gene: 10. The CDR3 has 15 amino acids. The CDR3 spells CASQGAAHPQETQYF. CDR3 DNA sequence: TGTGCCAGTCAGGGGGCTGCCCACCCCCAAGAGACCCAGTACTTC.

There are many counts of this clonotype. The V and J genes are TRBV12-3 or TRBV12-4 and TRBJ1-4; 8 nucleotides agree with TRBD1. This CDR3 spans 15 amino acids. With 7 bases clipped from V and 6 bases from J, the junction kept 10 bases outside the gene matches. This CDR3 is CASKPTGDVDEKLFF. The CDR3 nucleotides are TGTGCCAGCAAGCCGACAGGGGATGTGGATGAAAAACTGTTTTTT.

The table lists this clonotype with a count of one. J is TRBJ1-1 and V is TRBV27; unclear D gene. The CDR3 has 16 residues. The germline gives CDR1 MNHEY, CDR2 SMNVEV (reference sequence). The V gene lost 3 bases and the J gene lost 1 base, with 15 bases spanning the gap. CDR3 in amino acids: CASSFFRLAPNTEAFF. The CDR3 bases are TGTGCCAGCAGTTTCTTCCGGCTTGCTCCGAACACTGAAGCTTTCTTT.

This chain links TRBV6-1 with TRBJ2-7; D unresolved. The CDR3 is 11 amino acids. Trimming left V 3 bases short and J 5 bases short, with 5 bases between. The germline gives CDR1 MNHNS, CDR2 SASEGT. CDR3 region: CASSDSHEQYF. Here the CDR3 DNA reads TGTGCCAGCAGTGATTCCCACGAGCAGTACTTC.

The chain is built from TRBV29-1 and TRBJ2-7; D possibly corresponds to TRBD1 (5 bases). Trimming took off 1 base at V and 4 bases at J, with 11 bases between the two ends. This CDR3 spans 13 amino acids. CDR1 is SQVTM and CDR2 is ANQGSEA in the germline V gene. The chain's CDR3 is CSVEGRGDYEQYF. The CDR3 bases are TGCAGCGTTGAAGGAAGGGGCGATTACGAGCAGTACTTC.